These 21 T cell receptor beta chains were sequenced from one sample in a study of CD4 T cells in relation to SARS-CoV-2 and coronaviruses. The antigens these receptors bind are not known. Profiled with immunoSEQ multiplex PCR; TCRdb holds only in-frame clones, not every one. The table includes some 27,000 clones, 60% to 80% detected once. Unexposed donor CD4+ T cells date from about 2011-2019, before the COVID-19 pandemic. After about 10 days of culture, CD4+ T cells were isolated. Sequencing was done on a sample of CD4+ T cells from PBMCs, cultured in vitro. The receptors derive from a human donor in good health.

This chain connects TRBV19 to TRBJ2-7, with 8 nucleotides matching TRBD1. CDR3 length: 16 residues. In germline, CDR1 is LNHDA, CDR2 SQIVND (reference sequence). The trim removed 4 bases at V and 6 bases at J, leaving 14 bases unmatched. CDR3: CASSTSRGRTAIEQYF. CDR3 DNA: TGTGCCAGTAGTACAAGCAGGGGGCGGACTGCCATCGAGCAGTACTTC.

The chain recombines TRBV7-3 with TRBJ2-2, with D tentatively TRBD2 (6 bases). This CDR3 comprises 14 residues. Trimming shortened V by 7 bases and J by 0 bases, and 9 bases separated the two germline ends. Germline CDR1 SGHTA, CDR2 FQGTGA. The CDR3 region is CASTGAANTGELFF. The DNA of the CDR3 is TGTGCCAGCACGGGAGCGGCGAACACCGGGGAGCTGTTTTTT.

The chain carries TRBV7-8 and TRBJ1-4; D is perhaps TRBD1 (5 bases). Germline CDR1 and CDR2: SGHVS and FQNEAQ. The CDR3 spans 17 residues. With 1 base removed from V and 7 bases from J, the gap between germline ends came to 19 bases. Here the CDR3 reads CASSLVIAAGGGEKLFF. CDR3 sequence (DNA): TGTGCCAGCAGCTTAGTTATTGCGGCAGGTGGGGGTGAAAAACTGTTTTTT.

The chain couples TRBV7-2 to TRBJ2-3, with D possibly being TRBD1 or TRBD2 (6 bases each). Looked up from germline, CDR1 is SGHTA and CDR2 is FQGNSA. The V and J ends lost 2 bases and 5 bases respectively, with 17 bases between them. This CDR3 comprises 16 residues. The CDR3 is CASSLTLGGGRDTQYF. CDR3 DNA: TGTGCCAGCAGCTTAACCCTAGGAGGGGGGCGAGATACGCAGTATTTT.

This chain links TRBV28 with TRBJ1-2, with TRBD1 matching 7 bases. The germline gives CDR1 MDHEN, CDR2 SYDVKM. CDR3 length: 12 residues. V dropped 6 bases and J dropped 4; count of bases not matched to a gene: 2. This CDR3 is CASSRDSYGYTF. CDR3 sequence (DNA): TGTGCCAGCAGCCGGGACAGCTATGGCTACACCTTC.

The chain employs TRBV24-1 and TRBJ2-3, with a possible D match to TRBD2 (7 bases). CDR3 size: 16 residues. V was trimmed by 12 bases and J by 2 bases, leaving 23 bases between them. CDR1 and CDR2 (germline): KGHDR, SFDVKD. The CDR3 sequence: CAAGGPRGGATDTQYF. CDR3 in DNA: TGTGCCGCGGGCGGTCCACGTGGGGGGGCCACAGATACGCAGTATTTT.

The CDR3 loop is CASSQGTSGYNEQFF. For the CDR3, the DNA is TGCGCCAGCAGCCAAGGGACTAGCGGCTACAATGAGCAGTTCTTC. This chain connects TRBV4-3 to TRBJ2-1; 10 positions match TRBD2. The V gene end was trimmed by 1 base and the J gene end by 3 bases; junction bases not matched to a gene: 0. In germline, CDR1 is LGHNA, CDR2 YSLEER. The CDR3 length is 15 residues.

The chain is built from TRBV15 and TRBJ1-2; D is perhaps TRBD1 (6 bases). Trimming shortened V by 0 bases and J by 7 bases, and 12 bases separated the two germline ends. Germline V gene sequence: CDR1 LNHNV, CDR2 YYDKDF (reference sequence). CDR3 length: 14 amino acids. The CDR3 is CATSREYRDPGYTF. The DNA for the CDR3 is TGTGCCACCAGCAGAGAATACAGGGACCCTGGCTACACCTTC. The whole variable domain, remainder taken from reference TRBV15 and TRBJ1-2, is DAMVIQNPRYQVTQFGKPVTLSCSQTLNHNVMYWYQQKSSQAPKLLFHYYDKDFNNEADTPDNFQSRRPNTSFCFLDIRSPGLGDTAMYLCATSREYRDPGYTFGSGTRLTVV.

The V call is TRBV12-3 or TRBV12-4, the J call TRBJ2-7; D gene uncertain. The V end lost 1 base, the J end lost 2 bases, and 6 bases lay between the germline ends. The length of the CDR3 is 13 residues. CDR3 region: CASSLGNPYEQYF. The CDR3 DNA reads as TGTGCCAGCAGTTTAGGCAACCCCTACGAGCAGTACTTC.

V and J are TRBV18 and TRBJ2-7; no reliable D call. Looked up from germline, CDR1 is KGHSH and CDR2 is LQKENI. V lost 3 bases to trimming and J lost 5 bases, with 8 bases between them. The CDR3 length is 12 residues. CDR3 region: CASSPGSHEQYF. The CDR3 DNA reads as TGTGCCAGCTCACCCGGATCCCACGAGCAGTACTTC. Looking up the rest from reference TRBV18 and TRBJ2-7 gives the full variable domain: NAGVMQNPRHLVRRRGQEARLRCSPMKGHSHVYWYRQLPEEGLKFMVYLQKENIIDESGMPKERFSAEFPKEGPSILRIQQVVRGDSAAYFCASSPGSHEQYFGPGTRLTVT.

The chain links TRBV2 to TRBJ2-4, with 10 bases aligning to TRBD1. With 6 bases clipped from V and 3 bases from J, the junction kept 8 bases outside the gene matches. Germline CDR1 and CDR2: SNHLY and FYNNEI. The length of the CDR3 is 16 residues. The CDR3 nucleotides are TGTGCCAGCAGCGATGACAGGGGGCGCGTCAAAAACATTCAGTACTTC. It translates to CASSDDRGRVKNIQYF. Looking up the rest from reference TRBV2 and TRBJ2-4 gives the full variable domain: EPEVTQTPSHQVTQMGQEVILRCVPISNHLYFYWYRQILGQKVEFLVSFYNNEISEKSEIFDDQFSVERPDGSNFTLKIRSTKLEDSAMYFCASSDDRGRVKNIQYFGAGTRLSVL.

In nucleotides, the CDR3 is TGTGCCAGCAGCCTCCGTCACCACACTAGCGGGGGGAATACGCAGTATTTT. Protein: CASSLRHHTSGGNTQYF. The V and J genes are TRBV11-2 and TRBJ2-3, with 12 bases identical to TRBD2. Germline trimming cut 5 bases from V and 7 bases from J; bases unmatched to any gene: 13. From germline, CDR1 is SGHAT and CDR2 FQNNGV. CDR3 size: 17 residues.

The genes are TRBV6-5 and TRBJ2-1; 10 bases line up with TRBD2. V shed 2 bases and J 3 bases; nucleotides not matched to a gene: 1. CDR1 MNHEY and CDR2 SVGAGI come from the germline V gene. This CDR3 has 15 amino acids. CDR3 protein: CASSYSGGGYNEQFF. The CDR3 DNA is TGTGCCAGCAGTTACAGCGGGGGGGGCTACAATGAGCAGTTCTTC.

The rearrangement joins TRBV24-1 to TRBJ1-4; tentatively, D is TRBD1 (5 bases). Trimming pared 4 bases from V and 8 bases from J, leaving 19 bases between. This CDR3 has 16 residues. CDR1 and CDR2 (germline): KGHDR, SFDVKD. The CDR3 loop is CATSDPEQVRGEKLFF. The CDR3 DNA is TGTGCCACCAGTGACCCAGAACAGGTCCGGGGAGAAAAACTGTTTTTT.

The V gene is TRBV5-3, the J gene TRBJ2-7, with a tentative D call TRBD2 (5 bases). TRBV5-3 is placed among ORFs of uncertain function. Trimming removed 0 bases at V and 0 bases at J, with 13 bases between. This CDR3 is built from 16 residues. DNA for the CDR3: TGTGCCAGAAGCTTGGGCTTTCCCGAGGGCTCCTACGAGCAGTACTTC. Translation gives CARSLGFPEGSYEQYF.

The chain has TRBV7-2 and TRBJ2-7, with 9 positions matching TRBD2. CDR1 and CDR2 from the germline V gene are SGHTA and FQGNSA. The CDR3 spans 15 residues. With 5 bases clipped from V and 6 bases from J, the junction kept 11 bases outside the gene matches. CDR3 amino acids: CASSPSAGTSFEQYF. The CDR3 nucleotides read TGTGCCAGCAGCCCGAGTGCCGGGACTAGCTTCGAGCAGTACTTC.

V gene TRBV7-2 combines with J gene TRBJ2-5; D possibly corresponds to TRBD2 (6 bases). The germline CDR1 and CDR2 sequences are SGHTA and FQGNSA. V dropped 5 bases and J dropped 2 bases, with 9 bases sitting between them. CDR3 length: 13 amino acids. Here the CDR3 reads CASSRGRQETQYF. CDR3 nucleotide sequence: TGTGCCAGCAGCCGGGGGAGACAAGAGACCCAGTACTTC.

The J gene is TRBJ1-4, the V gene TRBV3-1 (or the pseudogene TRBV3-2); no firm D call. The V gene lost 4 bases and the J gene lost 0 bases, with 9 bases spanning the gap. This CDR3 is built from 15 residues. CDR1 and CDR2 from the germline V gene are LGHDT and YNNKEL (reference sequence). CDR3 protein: CASSLLQPTNEKLFF. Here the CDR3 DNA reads TGTGCCAGCAGCCTCTTACAGCCAACTAATGAAAAACTGTTTTTT.

CDR3 bases: TGTGCCAGCAGCTTCAACTCCGGAACCGATACGCAGTATTTT. Translating gives CASSFNSGTDTQYF. V is TRBV7-9 and J is TRBJ2-3; no clear D gene. CDR3 length equals 14 residues. Germline CDR1 and CDR2: SEHNR and FQNEAQ (reference sequence). Trimming removed 3 bases at V and 6 bases at J, with 13 bases between.

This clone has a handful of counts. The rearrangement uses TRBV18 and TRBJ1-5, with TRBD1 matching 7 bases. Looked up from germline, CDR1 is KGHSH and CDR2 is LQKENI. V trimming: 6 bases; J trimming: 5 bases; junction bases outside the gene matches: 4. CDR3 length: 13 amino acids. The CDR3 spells CASSHDRDQPQHF. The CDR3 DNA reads TGTGCCAGCTCGCACGACAGGGATCAGCCCCAGCATTTT.

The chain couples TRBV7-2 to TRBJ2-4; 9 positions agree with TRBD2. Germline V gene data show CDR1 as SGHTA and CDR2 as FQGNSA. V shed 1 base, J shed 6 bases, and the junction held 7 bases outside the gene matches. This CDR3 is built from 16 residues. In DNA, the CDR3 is TGTGCCAGCAGCTTAGGTGTAGCGGGAGTGGGAAACATTCAGTACTTC. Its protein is CASSLGVAGVGNIQYF.